Listed below are T cell receptor beta chains from one sample, sequenced in a study of blood T cell repertoires in COVID-19. Generated by immunoSEQ multiplex PCR, the TCRdb table keeps only in-frame clones and is missing some. The sample holds over 65,000 clones; around 80% are singletons and the top ten take just over 35%. Sequenced material: peripheral blood. The receptor set was obtained from a man aged 55-75 years with COVID-19, enrolled during active disease. Both conserved end residues are part of each CDR3. The D gene is left open where the match is weak.

TRBV7-2	16	TRBD2	TRBJ2-1	CASKLAGGGAYNEQFF
TRBV5-4	16	-	TRBJ2-2	CASSLGRGRNTGELFF
TRBV27	14	-	TRBJ1-5	CASSFGAGNQPQHF
TRBV7-2	17	TRBD2	TRBJ2-5	CASSSSTTSGRKETQYF
TRBV3-1/TRBV3-2	15	-	TRBJ1-1	CASSQAGILNTEAFF
TRBV11-2	15	TRBD1	TRBJ2-7	CASSLLGTGGAEQYF
TRBV6-4	14	-	TRBJ1-1	CASSREAGRAEAFF
TRBV10-2	14	-	TRBJ1-1	CASSRTQMNTEAFF
TRBV5-4	16	-	TRBJ2-2	CASSFSQGFGTGELFF
TRBV18	16	-	TRBJ2-5	CASSRERDWSQETQYF
TRBV24-1	13	-	TRBJ2-7	CATSDSRSGEQYF
TRBV19	16	-	TRBJ1-2	CASSMARAGPFVGYTF
TRBV10-3	13	-	TRBJ2-5	CAISVTGQETQYF
TRBV6-2/TRBV6-3	11	-	TRBJ2-7	CASSVRYEQYF
TRBV6-5	15	TRBD1	TRBJ2-1	CASRYGTASYNEQFF